This T cell receptor beta chain was sequenced during a study of response to subunit inactivated influenza vaccine. Findings of the study overall: Authors proposed each seasonal influenza vaccination draws in few new T cells.

Germline CDR1 reads SGHTA; CDR2 reads FQGTGA. The length of the CDR3 is 14 residues. With 1 base removed from V and 10 bases from J, the gap between germline ends came to 14 bases. TCRdb called the RT-PCR reads again in MiXCR, with one record for every CDR3 protein. Altogether around 530,000 distinct CDR3 sequences are present, about 15% being singletons, with the ten largest covering over 2.5%. Remarks on this clonotype: Its antigen is not known.

The clonotype comes from a man between 50 and 69 years old who received an inactivated influenza vaccine. The V gene is TRBV7-3, the J gene TRBJ2-1; TRBD2 might be the D (6 bases). The sequencing here drew on CD4+ T cells sorted from PBMCs, taken around 25 months after vaccination. The CDR3 sequence: CASSLIGGGSEQFF. The CDR3 DNA follows: TGTGCCAGCAGCTTAATCGGTGGGGGGAGCGAGCAGTTCTTC.